The source of this T cell receptor beta chain is a study of tissue T cells after allogeneic stem cell transplantation. Turning to the study itself: Where cell numbers permitted, CD3+ T cells were sorted from preserved blood and marrow. Study-level results: The study did not identify alloreactive or antigen-specific tissue TCRs, and some clones might be persisting host cells. Blood and spleen captured only part of the tissue TCR repertoire.

Sequencing was performed with immunoSEQ multiplex PCR; in TCRdb, only in-frame clones are kept and a portion is missing. The repertoire holds tens of thousands of clones, with roughly 92% as singletons. This clone was found once. Its cognate antigen is unknown. Trimming took off 8 bases at V and 7 bases at J, with 14 bases between the two ends. The CDR3 is made up of 13 amino acids. Per germline, CDR1 MNHEY and CDR2 SVGAGI. V and J are TRBV6-5 and TRBJ2-2, with TRBD2 as a possible D gene (5 bases). Sequenced here: blood, sampled before transplantation. The TCR sequence derives from a woman aged 35 to 69 who later had graft-versus-host disease after an allogeneic stem cell transplant. CDR3 sequence reads: CASAEDWSGELFF. The CDR3 DNA reads as TGTGCCAGCGCGGAGGATTGGAGCGGGGAGCTGTTTTTT.